These T cell receptor beta chains were read from a single sample in a study of T-cell memory formation after mild COVID-19. TCRdb used MiXCR to reprocess the 5' RACE reads, holding one entry per CDR3 protein. Among hundreds of thousands of distinct CDR3 sequences, 24% were seen once, and the ten largest hold 8.5% to 10%. Sequencing was performed on PBMCs or a T cell subset sorted from them (not recorded which). The source is an adult woman who had mild COVID-19 (a few samples of this study predate the infection). Cell type and time point are not known. Both conserved end residues are part of each CDR3. The D gene is left open where the match is weak. Expanded clones get a size class; other rows say once, few or many, or leave the size out.

V,J,D,size,CDR3,DNA
TRBV19,TRBJ2-1,TRBD2,.,CASSVTSGKTYNEQFF,TGTGCCAGTAGTGTTACTAGCGGGAAGACCTACAATGAGCAGTTCTTC
TRBV5-1,TRBJ2-3,.,.,CASSSTGAPDTQYF,TGCGCCAGCAGCTCCACCGGGGCCCCAGATACGCAGTATTTT
TRBV12-3/TRBV12-4,TRBJ1-1,.,few,CASSLVGQNTEAFF,TGTGCCAGCAGCCTCGTGGGACAGAACACTGAAGCTTTCTTT
TRBV5-1,TRBJ2-3,TRBD2,few,CASSTGTSGLSTDTQYF,TGCGCCAGCAGCACTGGGACTAGCGGACTTAGCACAGATACGCAGTATTTT
TRBV20-1,TRBJ2-3,TRBD2,.,CSASRTSGKLSSTDTQYF,TGCAGTGCTAGCCGGACTAGCGGGAAGCTTTCTAGCACAGATACGCAGTATTTT
TRBV4-2,TRBJ2-2,TRBD2,.,CASSQPGLAEYTGELFF,TGTGCCAGCAGCCAGCCCGGACTAGCGGAATACACCGGGGAGCTGTTTTTT
TRBV19,TRBJ2-5,.,.,CASSPRTVQETQYF,TGTGCCAGTAGTCCGAGGACAGTCCAAGAGACCCAGTACTTC
TRBV6-5,TRBJ1-4,.,few,CASSYRPGAEKLFF,TGTGCCAGCAGTTACCGCCCTGGAGCTGAAAAACTGTTTTTT
TRBV4-1,TRBJ2-7,TRBD2,few,CASSQDRRGAGEQYF,TGCGCCAGCAGCCAAGATCGGCGGGGGGCAGGGGAGCAGTACTTC
TRBV19,TRBJ2-3,.,few,CASSWQRSTDTQYF,TGTGCCAGTAGTTGGCAGCGAAGCACAGATACGCAGTATTTT
TRBV29-1,TRBJ2-5,.,few,CSVQERGWETQYF,TGCAGCGTACAAGAACGGGGTTGGGAGACCCAGTACTTC
TRBV27,TRBJ1-1,.,.,CASSLGGGPRTEAFF,TGTGCCAGCAGTTTAGGTGGGGGGCCTAGGACTGAAGCTTTCTTT
TRBV12-3/TRBV12-4,TRBJ2-7,.,many,CASSFRDSSTYEQYF,TGTGCCAGCAGTTTTCGGGACTCCTCAACCTACGAGCAGTACTTC
TRBV24-1,TRBJ1-1,.,.,CATSETGRTEAFF,TGTGCCACCAGTGAAACGGGAAGGACTGAAGCTTTCTTT
TRBV7-9,TRBJ2-5,.,.,CASSLASQETQYF,TGTGCCAGCAGCTTAGCATCGCAAGAGACCCAGTACTTC
TRBV5-6,TRBJ2-2,.,few,CASSLRRVDTGELFF,TGTGCCAGCAGCTTGCGTAGGGTTGACACCGGGGAGCTGTTTTTT
TRBV6-5,TRBJ2-7,TRBD2,few,CASSSPRLATYEQYF,TGTGCCAGCAGTTCTCCCCGACTAGCGACCTACGAGCAGTACTTC
TRBV5-1,TRBJ2-2,TRBD1,.,CASSPGDRENTGELFF,TGCGCCAGCAGCCCCGGGGACAGGGAGAACACCGGGGAGCTGTTTTTT
TRBV28,TRBJ1-6,TRBD1,few,CASYGQGGNSPLHF,TGTGCCAGCTACGGACAGGGGGGTAATTCACCCCTCCACTTT
TRBV19,TRBJ1-2,.,.,CASSRGGNYGYTF,TGTGCCAGTAGTAGGGGGGGAAACTATGGCTACACCTTC
TRBV24-1,TRBJ1-2,.,few,CATSDSAAYNYGYTF,TGTGCCACCAGTGATTCTGCGGCTTATAACTATGGCTACACCTTC
TRBV6-5,TRBJ2-1,.,many,CASSFSGYNEQFF,TGTGCCAGCAGTTTTAGCGGATACAATGAGCAGTTCTTC
TRBV20-1,TRBJ2-4,.,.,CSAPPVGQAKGNIQYF,TGCAGTGCTCCACCAGTGGGGCAGGCAAAGGGAAACATTCAGTACTTC
TRBV7-8,TRBJ2-2,TRBD2,.,CASSPRGGAIDTGELFF,TGTGCCAGCAGCCCTCGCGGGGGGGCGATCGACACCGGGGAGCTGTTTTTT
TRBV5-1,TRBJ2-3,.,.,CASSSGRYDSTDTQYF,TGCGCCAGCAGCAGCGGACGGTACGATAGCACAGATACGCAGTATTTT
TRBV5-1,TRBJ2-7,TRBD1,.,CASTWAGTGGFEQYF,TGCGCCAGCACCTGGGCCGGGACAGGGGGCTTCGAGCAGTACTTC
TRBV7-2,TRBJ2-2,.,.,CASSTSGWADGELFF,TGTGCCAGCAGCACATCAGGGTGGGCGGACGGGGAGCTGTTTTTT
TRBV6-2/TRBV6-3,TRBJ2-2,TRBD2,few,CASRLPGLVTGELFF,TGTGCCAGCCGCCTCCCGGGACTAGTCACCGGGGAGCTGTTTTTT
TRBV5-1,TRBJ2-5,.,.,CASSVWGIETQYF,TGCGCCAGCAGCGTCTGGGGGATAGAGACCCAGTACTTC
TRBV21-1,TRBJ2-5,.,few,CASSKSVRGETQYF,TGTGCCAGCAGCAAATCGGTGCGTGGGGAGACCCAGTACTTC
TRBV7-9,TRBJ1-2,TRBD1,.,CASSYGTGTNYGYTF,TGTGCCAGCAGCTATGGGACAGGGACTAACTATGGCTACACCTTC
TRBV7-2,TRBJ2-1,TRBD1,.,CASSLVGQGTLNEQFF,TGTGCCAGCAGCTTAGTGGGACAGGGGACCCTCAATGAGCAGTTCTTC
TRBV6-2/TRBV6-3,TRBJ2-1,.,.,CASSYSEGIYNEQFF,TGTGCCAGCAGTTACTCCGAGGGGATCTACAATGAGCAGTTCTTC
TRBV7-9,TRBJ1-2,.,.,CASSYEGLSGAAGYTF,TGTGCCAGCAGCTATGAAGGTCTGTCAGGGGCGGCTGGCTACACCTTC
TRBV5-4,TRBJ1-1,TRBD1,.,CASSFTDRAQAFF,TGTGCCAGCAGCTTTACGGACAGGGCGCAAGCTTTCTTT
TRBV2,TRBJ2-7,TRBD1,few,CASSEGTVDF,TGTGCCAGCAGTGAGGGGACAGTAGACTTC
TRBV4-3,TRBJ2-2,TRBD2,.,CASSQGGTTNTGELFF,TGCGCCAGCAGCCAAGGGGGGACTACGAACACCGGGGAGCTGTTTTTT
TRBV7-9,TRBJ2-5,.,few,CASSYPYGGTPQETQYF,TGTGCCAGCAGCTACCCCTACGGAGGGACTCCCCAAGAGACCCAGTACTTC
TRBV9,TRBJ2-3,TRBD2,few,CASSVASGVTDTQYF,TGTGCCAGCAGCGTAGCTAGCGGGGTCACAGATACGCAGTATTTT
TRBV4-1,TRBJ2-3,TRBD2,.,CASSHGGGAGGTQYF,TGCGCCAGCAGCCACGGCGGGGGGGCCGGGGGTACGCAGTATTTT
TRBV24-1,TRBJ2-5,.,few,CATQHFRGETQYF,TGTGCCACCCAACACTTCCGAGGAGAGACCCAGTACTTC